The following is a T cell receptor (beta chain) sequence with its context. Its antigen is not identified. Some clones are missing from TCRdb's copy, which holds only in-frame ones; the method was immunoSEQ multiplex PCR. The table shows roughly 35,000 clones, with roughly 84% occurring only once. This record belongs to a study of T cells in narcolepsy. Study information: Donors had narcolepsy type 1 or type 2, or were healthy controls. General study results and limits: Comparing one patient's CSF and blood CD4+ clonotypes highlighted HCRT- and TRIB2-specific autoreactive clonotypes.

The CDR3 consists of 18 residues. From germline, CDR1 is SGHAT and CDR2 FQNNGV. The V segment lost 0 bases and the J segment 0 bases; nucleotides outside the gene matches: 10. The J gene is TRBJ1-1, the V gene TRBV11-2; 7 nucleotides align to TRBD1. What was sequenced was CD45RA- memory CD4+ T cells from PBMCs. This sequence was found in a human donor with narcolepsy. CDR3 residues: CASSLDQQGRAMNTEAFF. Here the CDR3 DNA reads TGTGCCAGCAGCTTAGACCAACAGGGGCGAGCAATGAACACTGAAGCTTTCTTT.